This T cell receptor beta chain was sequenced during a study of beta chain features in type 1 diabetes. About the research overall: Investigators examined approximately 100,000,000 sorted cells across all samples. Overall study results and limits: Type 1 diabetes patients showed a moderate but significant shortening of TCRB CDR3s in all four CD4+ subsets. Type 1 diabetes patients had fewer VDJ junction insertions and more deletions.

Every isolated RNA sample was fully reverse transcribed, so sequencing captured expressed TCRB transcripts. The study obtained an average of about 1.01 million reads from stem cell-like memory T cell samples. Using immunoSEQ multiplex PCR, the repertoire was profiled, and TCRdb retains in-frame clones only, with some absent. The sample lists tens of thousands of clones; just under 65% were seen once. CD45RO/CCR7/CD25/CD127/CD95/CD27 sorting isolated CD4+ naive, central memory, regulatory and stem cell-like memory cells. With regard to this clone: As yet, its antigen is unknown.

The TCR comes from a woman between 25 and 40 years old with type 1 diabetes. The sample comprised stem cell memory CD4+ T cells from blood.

The CDR3 nucleotides read TGTGCCAGCAGTGAAGCGACAGGGAACTATGGAAACACCATATATTTT. As protein: CASSEATGNYGNTIYF. The gene calls are TRBV2 and TRBJ1-3, with TRBD1 matching 7 bases. CDR3 length: 16 residues. Germline CDR1 and CDR2: SNHLY and FYNNEI. The junction had 5 bases not matched to a gene; V was cut back by 0 bases and J by 3 bases.